The clone carrying this T cell receptor (beta chain) was seen only a few times. Its target is not known. This sample is drawn from a study of T-cell reconstitution after alpha-beta-depleted transplantation in children. Findings and limits, study-wide: Surviving recipient T cells and thymic progenitors produced the high day-60 TCRbeta diversity seen in some patients. Expanded clones from the graft, numbering several hundred, reportedly supplied alpha-beta T cells about two months after transplant. Newly produced T cells mostly accounted for T-cell counts and diversity one year post-transplant.

This CDR3 contains 14 residues. V lost 6 bases and J lost 7; bases outside the gene matches: 9. Library preparation (for TCRbeta) was performed with unique molecular identifiers. TCRdb redid the calling of the PCR reads with MiXCR, one entry per CDR3 protein. This table has about 900,000 distinct CDR3 sequences, roughly 29% appearing once. The chain joins TRBV12-3 or TRBV12-4 to TRBJ1-2, with 9 bases fitting TRBD1. The clonotype originates from a boy in the first two years of life who had a stem cell transplant for SCID, so the T cells may come from the graft donor. Sequenced material: PBMCs, mostly from graft donor cells, taken 360 days after TCRalphabeta/CD19-depleted stem cell transplant. CDR3 amino acids: CASRRTGDKGGYTF. In DNA, the CDR3 is TGTGCCAGCAGACGGACAGGGGATAAGGGTGGCTACACCTTC.